The 7 T cell receptor beta chains reported below all come from one sample, sequenced in a study of T-cell memory formation after mild COVID-19. MiXCR was run by TCRdb on the 5' RACE reads, yielding one entry per CDR3 protein. The sample has hundreds of thousands of distinct CDR3 sequences; around 15% are singletons. Sequenced material: PBMCs or a T cell subset sorted from them (not recorded which). These receptors came from a man between 18 and 29 years old who had mild COVID-19 (a few samples of this study predate the infection). Cell type and time point are not known.

This chain connects TRBV4-2 to TRBJ1-3; no firm D call. The CDR3 is 15 amino acids. Germline V gene lookup returns CDR1 LGHNA and CDR2 YNFKEQ. V gave up 4 bases and J gave up 2 bases, with 12 bases separating them. CDR3 sequence reads: CASSPQEVPGNTIYF. The CDR3 bases are TGTGCCAGCAGCCCCCAGGAGGTCCCTGGAAACACCATATATTTT.

This clonotype was seen many times. The rearrangement joins TRBV7-9 to TRBJ2-5; D uncertain. The CDR3 length is 13 residues. The V gene's germline CDR1 is SEHNR and CDR2 FQNEAQ (reference sequence). Trimming took 2 bases from V and 2 from J, leaving 6 bases between them. The CDR3 protein is CASSLLAQETQYF. The CDR3 DNA reads as TGTGCCAGCAGCTTACTGGCGCAAGAGACCCAGTACTTC.

The chain has TRBV20-1 and TRBJ2-7; D gene unclear. Trimming removed 4 bases at V and 4 bases at J, with 8 bases between. The CDR3 totals 11 residues. The germline gives CDR1 DFQATT, CDR2 SNEGSKA (reference sequence). The CDR3 nucleotides are TGCAGTGCTACACTGTATTACGAGCAGTACTTC. Residues: CSATLYYEQYF.

The V call is TRBV11-2, the J call TRBJ1-5; D not certain. Germline V gives CDR1 SGHAT, CDR2 FQNNGV. Trimming left V 1 base short and J 6 bases short, with 13 bases between. The CDR3 contains 15 residues. CDR3 sequence (DNA): TGTGCCAGCAGCTTAGTGGATGGGAGTACTCAGCCCCAGCATTTT. Translation: CASSLVDGSTQPQHF. Full variable domain (missing parts from reference TRBV11-2 and TRBJ1-5): EAGVAQSPRYKIIEKRQSVAFWCNPISGHATLYWYQQILGQGPKLLIQFQNNGVVDDSQLPKDRFSAERLKGVDSTLKIQPAKLEDSAVYLCASSLVDGSTQPQHFGDGTRLSIL.

There are a few counts of this clonotype. The chain combines TRBV7-9 with TRBJ2-1; D not certain. This CDR3 has 16 residues. Germline V gene lookup returns CDR1 SEHNR and CDR2 FQNEAQ (reference sequence). V lost 3 bases, J lost 2 bases, and 14 bases lay in between. The DNA for the CDR3 is TGTGCCAGCAGCTTTACTCGTGGGTCGACCTACAATGAGCAGTTCTTC. It codes for CASSFTRGSTYNEQFF.

The gene calls are TRBV30 and TRBJ1-2; 7 bases align to TRBD1. Germline V lookup: CDR1 GTSNPN, CDR2 SVGIG (reference sequence). The CDR3 extends over 16 amino acids. J was trimmed by 3 bases and V by 0 bases; bases with no gene match: 10. The CDR3 loop is CAWSVPRQGVYYGYTF. DNA of the CDR3: TGTGCCTGGAGTGTCCCCCGGCAGGGGGTGTACTATGGCTACACCTTC.

This clonotype was observed a few times. J is TRBJ1-5 and V is TRBV7-2; D gene uncertain. Per germline, CDR1 SGHTA and CDR2 FQGNSA. This CDR3 is built from 13 residues. V was clipped by 4 bases and J by 5 bases, with 9 bases between them. The CDR3, as DNA: TGTGCCAGCAGCTCATATCCGGATCAGCCCCAGCATTTT. It is translated as CASSSYPDQPQHF.